The clone carrying this TCR beta chain was seen more than once but under ten times. Its matching antigen is unknown. Amplification of the TCR beta CDR3 regions used RNA transcripts (as template). RT-PCR in the first round used HTBI primers; a second-round multiplex PCR followed. TCRdb redid the calling of the multiplex PCR reads with MiXCR, one entry per CDR3 protein. The sample has around 1.1 million distinct CDR3 sequences, 36% seen once. The data are from a study of Graves' ophthalmopathy and Graves' hyperthyroidism. Findings of the study overall: A 13-signature model separated ophthalmopathy from stable hyperthyroidism, reaching 85% to 90% sensitivity and roughly 84% specificity cross-validated.

Germline CDR1 and CDR2: SEHNR and FQNEAQ (reference sequence). V lost 3 bases, J lost 0 bases, and 11 bases lay in between. The CDR3 is made up of 15 amino acids. The sequencing input was peripheral blood or thyroid tissue (not recorded which). J is TRBJ1-2 and V is TRBV7-9; D is undetermined. The receptor comes from an adult man with Graves' hyperthyroidism. CDR3 residues: CASSFHDPSNYGYTF. The CDR3 region has the DNA TGTGCCAGCAGCTTCCACGACCCTTCTAACTATGGCTACACCTTC.